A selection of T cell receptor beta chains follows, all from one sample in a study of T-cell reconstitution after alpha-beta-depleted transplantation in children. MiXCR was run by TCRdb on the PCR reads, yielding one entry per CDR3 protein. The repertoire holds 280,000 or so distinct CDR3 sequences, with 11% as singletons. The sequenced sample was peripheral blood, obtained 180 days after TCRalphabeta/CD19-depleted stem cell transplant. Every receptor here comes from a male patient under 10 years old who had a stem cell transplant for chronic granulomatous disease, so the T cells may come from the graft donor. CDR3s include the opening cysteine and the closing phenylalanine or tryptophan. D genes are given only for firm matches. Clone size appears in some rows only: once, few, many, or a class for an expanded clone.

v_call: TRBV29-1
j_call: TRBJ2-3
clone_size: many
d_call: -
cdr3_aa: CSVAPSGYVGRKF
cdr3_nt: TGCAGCGTTGCCCCCTCTGGATACGTGGGGCGGAAATTT

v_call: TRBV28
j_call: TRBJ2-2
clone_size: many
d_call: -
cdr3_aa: CAIRTTTGELFF
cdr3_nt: TGTGCCATTAGGACTACCACCGGGGAGCTGTTTTTT

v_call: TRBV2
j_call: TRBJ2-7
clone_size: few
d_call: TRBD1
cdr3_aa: CATRQGNHEQYF
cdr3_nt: TGTGCCACCAGACAGGGTAATCACGAGCAGTACTTC

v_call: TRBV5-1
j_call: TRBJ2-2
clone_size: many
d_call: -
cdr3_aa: CASSFTGPAAGELFF
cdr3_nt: TGCGCCAGCAGCTTCACCGGGCCCGCAGCCGGGGAGCTGTTTTTT

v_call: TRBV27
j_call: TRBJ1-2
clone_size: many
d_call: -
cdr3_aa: CASSLSHGRIYGYTF
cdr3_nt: TGTGCCAGCAGTTTATCACACGGGCGGATCTATGGCTACACCTTC

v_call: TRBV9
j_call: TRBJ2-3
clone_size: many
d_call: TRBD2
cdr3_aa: CASSVASGRAADTQYF
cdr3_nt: TGTGCCAGCAGCGTAGCTAGCGGGAGGGCCGCAGATACGCAGTATTTT

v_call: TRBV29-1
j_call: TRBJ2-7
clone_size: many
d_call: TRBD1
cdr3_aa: CSVRDRGSTYEQYF
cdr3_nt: TGCAGCGTTCGGGACAGGGGGAGCACCTACGAGCAGTACTTC

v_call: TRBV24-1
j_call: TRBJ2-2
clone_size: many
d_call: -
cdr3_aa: CATSDLSFSPFNTGELFF
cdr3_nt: TGTGCCACCAGTGATTTGTCTTTCTCCCCCTTTAACACCGGGGAGCTGTTTTTT

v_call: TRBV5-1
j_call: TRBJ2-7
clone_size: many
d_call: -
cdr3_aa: CATTAGTGYEQYF
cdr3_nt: TGCGCCACAACAGCCGGGACTGGATACGAGCAGTACTTC

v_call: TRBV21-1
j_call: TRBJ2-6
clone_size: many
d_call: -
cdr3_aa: CASKDRGSSGANVLTF
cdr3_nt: TGTGCCAGCAAAGACAGGGGATCCTCTGGGGCCAACGTCCTGACTTTC

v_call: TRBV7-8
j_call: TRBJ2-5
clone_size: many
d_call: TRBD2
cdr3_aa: CASSLEQRELMETQYF
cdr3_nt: TGTGCCAGCAGCTTAGAACAGCGGGAGTTAATGGAGACCCAGTACTTC

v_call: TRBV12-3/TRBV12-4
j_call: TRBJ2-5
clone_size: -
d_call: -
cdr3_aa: CASSGGGAQTQYF
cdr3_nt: TGTGCCAGCAGTGGGGGTGGGGCCCAGACCCAGTACTTC

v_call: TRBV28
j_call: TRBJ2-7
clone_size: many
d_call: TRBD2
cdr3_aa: CASTEGGRTSGYEQYF
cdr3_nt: TGTGCCAGCACCGAAGGTGGTCGGACTAGCGGCTACGAGCAGTACTTC

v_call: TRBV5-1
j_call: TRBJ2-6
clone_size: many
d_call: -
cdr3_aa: CASSSPGTGANVLTF
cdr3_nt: TGCGCCAGCAGCTCCCCAGGAACTGGGGCCAACGTCCTGACTTTC

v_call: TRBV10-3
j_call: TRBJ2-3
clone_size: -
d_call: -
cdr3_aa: CAISPASGTDTQYF
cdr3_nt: TGTGCCATCAGTCCGGCCAGCGGCACAGATACGCAGTATTTT

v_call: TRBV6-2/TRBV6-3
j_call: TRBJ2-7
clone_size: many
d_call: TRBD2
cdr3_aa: CASSYSRLAGDEQYF
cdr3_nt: TGTGCCAGCAGTTACTCGAGGCTAGCGGGAGACGAGCAGTACTTC

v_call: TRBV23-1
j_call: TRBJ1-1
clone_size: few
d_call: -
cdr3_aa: CASSQVEGANTEAFF
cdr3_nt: TGCGCCAGCAGTCAAGTGGAGGGAGCGAACACTGAAGCTTTCTTT

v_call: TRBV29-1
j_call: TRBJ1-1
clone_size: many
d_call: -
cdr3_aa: CSVGTVGEAFF
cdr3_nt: TGCAGCGTTGGGACAGTTGGGGAAGCTTTCTTT

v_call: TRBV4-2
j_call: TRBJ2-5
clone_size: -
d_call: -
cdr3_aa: CASGSGLQGIPQETQYF
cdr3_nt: TGTGCCAGCGGCTCCGGTCTCCAGGGGATCCCTCAAGAGACCCAGTACTTC

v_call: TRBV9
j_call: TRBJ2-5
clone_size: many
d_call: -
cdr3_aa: CASSVRLGGIETQYF
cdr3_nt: TGTGCCAGCAGCGTCAGACTAGGCGGGATTGAGACCCAGTACTTC

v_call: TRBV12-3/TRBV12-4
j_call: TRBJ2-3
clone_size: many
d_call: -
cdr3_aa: CASRVGRLRADTQYF
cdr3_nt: TGTGCCAGCCGGGTGGGACGTCTCCGGGCAGATACGCAGTATTTT

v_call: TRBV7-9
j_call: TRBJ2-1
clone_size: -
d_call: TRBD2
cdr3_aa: CASSLASSGGGIGEQFF
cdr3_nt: TGTGCCAGCAGCTTAGCCTCTAGCGGGGGGGGAATAGGGGAGCAGTTCTTC

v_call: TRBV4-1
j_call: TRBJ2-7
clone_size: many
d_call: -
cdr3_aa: CASSPPEVPVIEQYF
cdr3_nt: TGCGCCAGCAGCCCTCCAGAAGTTCCTGTGATCGAGCAGTACTTC

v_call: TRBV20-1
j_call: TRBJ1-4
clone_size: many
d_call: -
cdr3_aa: CSARVFEEEKLFF
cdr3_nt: TGCAGTGCTAGGGTCTTTGAGGAAGAAAAACTGTTTTTT

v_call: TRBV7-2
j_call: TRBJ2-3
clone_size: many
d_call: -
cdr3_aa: CASSPQGSRTDTQYF
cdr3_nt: TGTGCCAGCAGCCCTCAGGGTAGCCGCACAGATACGCAGTATTTT

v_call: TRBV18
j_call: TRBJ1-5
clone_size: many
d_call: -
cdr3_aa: CASSPQGGLGPQHF
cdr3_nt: TGTGCCAGCTCACCCCAGGGCGGCTTGGGGCCCCAGCATTTT

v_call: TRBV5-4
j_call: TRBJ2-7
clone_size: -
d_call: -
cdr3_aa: CASSPGAGQNYEQYF
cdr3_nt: TGTGCCAGCAGCCCGGGGGCGGGACAGAACTACGAGCAGTACTTC

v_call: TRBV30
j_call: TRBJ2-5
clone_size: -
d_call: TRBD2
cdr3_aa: CASRLAAKETQYF
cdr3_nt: TGTGCCAGCCGACTAGCGGCAAAAGAGACCCAGTACTTC

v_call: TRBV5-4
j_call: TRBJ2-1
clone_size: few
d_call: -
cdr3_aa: CASSWGSRNEQFF
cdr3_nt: TGTGCCAGCAGCTGGGGGTCGAGGAATGAGCAGTTCTTC

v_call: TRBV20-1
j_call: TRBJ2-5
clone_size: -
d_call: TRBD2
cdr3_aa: CSAQGLAGGETQYF
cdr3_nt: TGCAGTGCACAGGGACTAGCGGGTGGGGAGACCCAGTACTTC

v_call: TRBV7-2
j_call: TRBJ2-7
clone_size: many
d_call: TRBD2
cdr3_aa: CASSKQTSAKPWYEQYF
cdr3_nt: TGTGCCAGCAGCAAACAGACTAGCGCTAAGCCTTGGTACGAGCAGTACTTC

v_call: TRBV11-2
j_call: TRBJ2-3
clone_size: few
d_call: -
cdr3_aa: CASSPLGVGPDTQYF
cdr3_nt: TGTGCCAGCAGCCCCCTGGGGGTAGGGCCAGATACGCAGTATTTT

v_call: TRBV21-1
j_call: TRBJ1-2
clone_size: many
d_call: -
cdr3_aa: CASSRRGTGPSGGYTF
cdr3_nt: TGTGCCAGCAGCCGCAGGGGGACAGGTCCCTCCGGAGGCTACACCTTC

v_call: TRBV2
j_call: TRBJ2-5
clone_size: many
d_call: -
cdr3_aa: CASTILQETQYF
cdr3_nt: TGTGCCAGCACCATACTTCAAGAGACCCAGTACTTC

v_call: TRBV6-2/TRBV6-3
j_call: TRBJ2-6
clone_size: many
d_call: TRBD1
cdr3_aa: CASRAGTGGSGANVLTF
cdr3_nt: TGTGCCAGCAGGGCCGGGACAGGGGGCTCTGGGGCCAACGTCCTGACTTTC

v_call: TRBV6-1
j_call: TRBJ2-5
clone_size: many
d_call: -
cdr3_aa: CASSEWEGAYQETQYF
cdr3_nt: TGTGCCAGCAGTGAATGGGAGGGGGCCTACCAAGAGACCCAGTACTTC

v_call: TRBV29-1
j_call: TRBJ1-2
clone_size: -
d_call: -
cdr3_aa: CSVSGASQSYGYTF
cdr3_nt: TGCAGCGTTTCGGGAGCGAGTCAGTCCTATGGCTACACCTTC

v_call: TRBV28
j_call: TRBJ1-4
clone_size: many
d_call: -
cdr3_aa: CASSFFTTNEKLFF
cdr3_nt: TGTGCCAGCAGTTTCTTCACAACTAATGAAAAACTGTTTTTT

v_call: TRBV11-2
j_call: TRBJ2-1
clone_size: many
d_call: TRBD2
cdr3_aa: CASRGLAGGNEQFF
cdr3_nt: TGTGCCAGCAGAGGACTAGCGGGGGGGAATGAGCAGTTCTTC

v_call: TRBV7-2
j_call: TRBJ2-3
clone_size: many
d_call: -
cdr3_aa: CASSLGSADPTDTQYF
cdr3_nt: TGTGCCAGCAGCTTAGGGTCGGCAGACCCCACAGATACGCAGTATTTT

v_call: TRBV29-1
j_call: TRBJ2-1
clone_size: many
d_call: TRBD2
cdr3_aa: CSVGLAGVGWSEQFF
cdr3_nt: TGCAGCGTCGGACTAGCGGGAGTTGGGTGGAGTGAGCAGTTCTTC

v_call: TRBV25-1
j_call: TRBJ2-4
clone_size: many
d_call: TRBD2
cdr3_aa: CASSPSGGGNIQYF
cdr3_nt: TGTGCCAGCAGTCCTAGCGGGGGCGGGAACATTCAGTACTTC

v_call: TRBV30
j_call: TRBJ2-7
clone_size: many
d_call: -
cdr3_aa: CAWMRSSYEQYF
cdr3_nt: TGTGCCTGGATGAGGAGCTCCTACGAGCAGTACTTC

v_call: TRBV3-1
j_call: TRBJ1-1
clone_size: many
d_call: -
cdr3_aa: CASSQPGRLNTEAFF
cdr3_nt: TGTGCCAGCAGCCAACCGGGACGGCTGAACACTGAAGCTTTCTTT

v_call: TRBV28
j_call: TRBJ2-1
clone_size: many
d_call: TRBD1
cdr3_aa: CASSRDREAYNEQFF
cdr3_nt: TGTGCCAGCAGCAGGGACAGGGAGGCCTACAATGAGCAGTTCTTC

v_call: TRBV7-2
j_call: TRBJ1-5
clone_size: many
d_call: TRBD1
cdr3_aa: CASSLAWTGQPQHF
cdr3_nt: TGTGCCAGCAGCTTAGCCTGGACAGGTCAGCCCCAGCATTTT

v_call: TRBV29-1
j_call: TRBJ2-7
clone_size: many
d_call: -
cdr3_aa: CSVEGGQNSYEQYF
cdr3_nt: TGCAGCGTTGAAGGAGGACAGAACTCCTACGAGCAGTACTTC

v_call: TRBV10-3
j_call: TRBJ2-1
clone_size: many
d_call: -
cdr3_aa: CAIPGVGNEQFF
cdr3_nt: TGTGCCATCCCCGGGGTAGGCAATGAGCAGTTCTTC

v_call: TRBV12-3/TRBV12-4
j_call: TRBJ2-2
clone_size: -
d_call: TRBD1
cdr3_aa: CASSFSGGTGELLF
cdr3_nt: TGTGCCAGCAGTTTCTCAGGGGGCACCGGGGAGCTGTTGTTT

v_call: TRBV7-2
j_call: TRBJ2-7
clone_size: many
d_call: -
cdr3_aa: CASSWVSYEQYF
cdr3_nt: TGTGCCAGCAGCTGGGTCTCCTACGAGCAGTACTTC

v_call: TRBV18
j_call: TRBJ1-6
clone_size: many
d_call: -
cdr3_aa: CASCPTPRSPLHF
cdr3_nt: TGTGCCAGCTGCCCGACACCGCGTTCACCCCTCCACTTT

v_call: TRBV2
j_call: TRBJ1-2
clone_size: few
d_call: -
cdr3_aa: CASSEDEGRSVYGYTF
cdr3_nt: TGTGCCAGCAGTGAAGATGAGGGCAGATCTGTTTATGGCTACACCTTC

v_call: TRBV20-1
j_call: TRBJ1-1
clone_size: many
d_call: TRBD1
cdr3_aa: CSTTKGAASPTEAFF
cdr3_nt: TGCAGCACCACGAAGGGGGCAGCTTCTCCCACTGAAGCTTTCTTT

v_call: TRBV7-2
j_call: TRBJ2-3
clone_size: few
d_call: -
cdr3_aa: CASSPPPADTQYF
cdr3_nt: TGTGCCAGCAGCCCCCCCCCGGCAGATACGCAGTATTTT

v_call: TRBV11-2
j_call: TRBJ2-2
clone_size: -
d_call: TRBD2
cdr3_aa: CASSFPTQRENTGELFF
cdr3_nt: TGTGCCAGCAGCTTTCCTACCCAGCGGGAGAACACCGGGGAGCTGTTTTTT

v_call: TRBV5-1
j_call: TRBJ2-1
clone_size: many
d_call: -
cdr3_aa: CASSLALLNEQFF
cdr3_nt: TGCGCCAGCAGCTTGGCCCTATTGAATGAGCAGTTCTTC

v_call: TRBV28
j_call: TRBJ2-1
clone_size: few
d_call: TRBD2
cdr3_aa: CASSSERGSGNNEQFF
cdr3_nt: TGTGCCAGCAGTTCCGAGCGGGGTAGCGGGAACAATGAGCAGTTCTTC